The clone carrying this T cell receptor beta chain was seen more than once but under ten times. What it recognizes is unknown. The sample originates from a study of beta chain features in type 1 diabetes. Study-wide results and caveats: Within each of all four CD4+ subsets, Type 1 diabetes patients had TCRB CDR3s that were moderately but significantly shorter.

Isolated RNA was reverse transcribed in full, so expressed TCRB transcripts were sequenced. Produced via immunoSEQ multiplex PCR; TCRdb's table is partial and in-frame only. The sample has over 300,000 clones, roughly a tenth seen once. Germline V gives CDR1 SGHRS, CDR2 YFSETQ. This CDR3 contains 15 residues. The trim removed 2 bases at V and 7 bases at J, leaving 11 bases unmatched. Sample: central memory CD4+ T cells from blood. The V and J genes are TRBV5-1 and TRBJ2-7; TRBD1 matches 8 bases. This receptor was obtained from a man aged 25 to 45 with type 1 diabetes. The CDR3 coding sequence is TGCGCCAGCAGCTTAACCGGACAGGGAGGTTGGGAGCAGTACTTC. Protein sequence: CASSLTGQGGWEQYF.